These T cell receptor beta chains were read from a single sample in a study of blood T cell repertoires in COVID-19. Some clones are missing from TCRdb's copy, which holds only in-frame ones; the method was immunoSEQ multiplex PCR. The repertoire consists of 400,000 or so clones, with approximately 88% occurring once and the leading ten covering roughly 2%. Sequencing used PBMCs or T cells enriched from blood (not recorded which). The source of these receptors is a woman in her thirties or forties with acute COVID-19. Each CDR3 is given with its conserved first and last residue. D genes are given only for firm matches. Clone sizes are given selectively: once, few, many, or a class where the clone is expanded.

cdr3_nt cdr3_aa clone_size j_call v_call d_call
TGTGCCAGCAGACCGACAGGGGCACTTGAGACCCAGTACTTC CASRPTGALETQYF NA TRBJ2-5 TRBV6-5 TRBD1
TGTGCCTGGGCTGAATGGGACAGGTTGAACACTGAAGCTTTCTTT CAWAEWDRLNTEAFF NA TRBJ1-1 TRBV30 TRBD1
TGTGCCTGGAGTTACGGACAGGGGTCGGGCTACACCTTC CAWSYGQGSGYTF NA TRBJ1-2 TRBV30 TRBD1
TGTGCCACCAGCAGACAGGAAGAGACCCAGTACTTC CATSRQEETQYF NA TRBJ2-5 TRBV15 NA
TGCGCCAGCAGGGGCAGGGCGTCCTCCTACGAGCAGTACTTC CASRGRASSYEQYF NA TRBJ2-7 TRBV5-1 NA
TGTGCCAGCAGCTTAGTTGCGGGGGGTGCTAAAACCTACAATGAGCAGTTCTTC CASSLVAGGAKTYNEQFF NA TRBJ2-1 TRBV7-6 TRBD2
TGCGCCAGCAGCGAGGACAGACTAGCGGGGTACCAAGAGACCCAGTACTTC CASSEDRLAGYQETQYF NA TRBJ2-5 TRBV5-1 TRBD2
TGCGCCAGCACTCTTATATTATCAGGGGACAATGAGCAGTTCTTC CASTLILSGDNEQFF once TRBJ2-1 TRBV23-1 NA
TGTGCCAGCACCTCCGGGACTAGCGGGGGGGCCGTCGAGACCCAGTACTTC CASTSGTSGGAVETQYF NA TRBJ2-5 TRBV7-9 TRBD2
TGCGCCAGCAGCGGATCACAGGGTGTTAGCTACGAGCAGTACTTC CASSGSQGVSYEQYF NA TRBJ2-7 TRBV5-1 NA
TGCAGCGTATCCGGGGGTATGATTTGTCTGCCCCAGCATTTT CSVSGGMICLPQHF few TRBJ1-5 TRBV29-1 NA
TGTGCCAGTAGTATAGATGCCTCGGGGGGGCCTTCCTACGAGCAGTACTTC CASSIDASGGPSYEQYF NA TRBJ2-7 TRBV19 TRBD2
TGTGCTAGTGGGACACAAGGATATCCCCAGCATTTT CASGTQGYPQHF NA TRBJ1-5 TRBV12-5 NA
TGCGCCAGCAGCCGGGAACCGGGACTAGCGGCGGGTACGCAGTATTTT CASSREPGLAAGTQYF once TRBJ2-3 TRBV5-1 TRBD2
TGCGCCAGCAGCTCCGGACAGGGCGGCACCGGGGAGCTGTTTTTT CASSSGQGGTGELFF NA TRBJ2-2 TRBV5-1 TRBD1
TGTGCCAGCAGCCCCCGGGGGGGGGCCCTAGACGGGGAGCTGTTTTTT CASSPRGGALDGELFF NA TRBJ2-2 TRBV11-2 TRBD2
TGTGCCACTGGGGACCTTGGGGTAGCGGGGGGCAACACCGGGGAGCTGTTTTTT CATGDLGVAGGNTGELFF NA TRBJ2-2 TRBV24-1 TRBD2
TGTGCCACTGAGGGCACGCGGGCAGCAACCTGGAATAATTCACCCCTCCACTTT CATEGTRAATWNNSPLHF NA TRBJ1-6 TRBV5-3 NA
TGTGCCAGCAGCCAAGAGATGGACTCTACAATCTACGAGCAGTACTTC CASSQEMDSTIYEQYF NA TRBJ2-7 TRBV4-2 NA
TGTGCCAGCAGCTTAGACGGGGGGGCTGGGACAGATACGCAGTATTTT CASSLDGGAGTDTQYF NA TRBJ2-3 TRBV7-2 TRBD2
TGTGCCACCGGACAGGGAAATCAGCCCCAGCATTTT CATGQGNQPQHF NA TRBJ1-5 TRBV2 TRBD1
TGTGCCAGCACCAGCGGGGAGGTCCGCTATGGCTACACCTTC CASTSGEVRYGYTF NA TRBJ1-2 TRBV3-1/TRBV3-2 NA
TGCGCCAGCAGAGGAGAGGGCGGCAGGAGCTCCTATAATTCACCCCTCCACTTT CASRGEGGRSSYNSPLHF NA TRBJ1-6 TRBV4-1 NA
TGTGCCAGCTCACCCGGACAGGGATGGCGGTTCTTC CASSPGQGWRFF NA TRBJ2-1 TRBV18 TRBD1
TGCGCCAGCAGCTTGGGTAGCTCTGGAAACACCATATATTTT CASSLGSSGNTIYF NA TRBJ1-3 TRBV5-1 NA
TGTGCCAGCAGCGTAGCCCCGGCTAGCACCATCACAGATACGCAGTATTTT CASSVAPASTITDTQYF NA TRBJ2-3 TRBV9 NA
TGTGCCAGCAGTTTTATCGGGGAATACAATGAGCAGTTCTTC CASSFIGEYNEQFF NA TRBJ2-1 TRBV6-5 NA
TGTGCCAGTACTAGAGGGGGACAGGGGGATCGAGCTTTCTTT CASTRGGQGDRAFF NA TRBJ1-1 TRBV19 TRBD1
TGTGCCAGCAGCCCTCCTACAGGGGATAATTCACCCCTCCACTTT CASSPPTGDNSPLHF NA TRBJ1-6 TRBV3-1/TRBV3-2 TRBD1
TGTGCTAGTGGTTTGGGGACAGGTAGTTCACCCCTCCACTTT CASGLGTGSSPLHF few TRBJ1-6 TRBV12-5 TRBD1
TGTGCCAGCAGCTTGGAGGGAAGGGGGAGTACTGAAGCTTTCTTT CASSLEGRGSTEAFF NA TRBJ1-1 TRBV5-5 NA
TGTGCCAGCAGCAGAGGGACAGAATATGAAGCTTTCTTT CASSRGTEYEAFF NA TRBJ1-1 TRBV7-9 TRBD1
TGTGCCAGCAGCGCGGGACAGGCGAGCTACACCTTC CASSAGQASYTF NA TRBJ1-2 TRBV7-9 TRBD1
TGCGCCAGCAGACGGACAGGGGGTACTAATGAAAAACTGTTTTTT CASRRTGGTNEKLFF NA TRBJ1-4 TRBV4-1 TRBD1
TGTGCCACCAGTGATTCACAGGGGGTCGCCTACAATGAGCAGTTCTTC CATSDSQGVAYNEQFF once TRBJ2-1 TRBV24-1 TRBD1
TGTGCCAGTAACCGGGGGGGGGATATAACAGGGAGAAAGTACAATGAGCAGTTCTTC CASNRGGDITGRKYNEQFF NA TRBJ2-1 TRBV19 TRBD2
TGCGCCAGCAGCTCCTTTGAGACGGGAGATTCACCCCTCCACTTT CASSSFETGDSPLHF NA TRBJ1-6 TRBV5-1 NA
TGTGCCAGCAGCGTAGAGCGCAGCTCCTACGAGCAGTACTTC CASSVERSSYEQYF NA TRBJ2-7 TRBV9 NA
TGTGCCAGCAGCCAGGGGACGGGGACGAACACCGGGGAGCTGTTTTTT CASSQGTGTNTGELFF NA TRBJ2-2 TRBV11-2 NA
TGTGCCAGCAGCTGGGGCGGGGGGCCAACAGATACGCAGTATTTT CASSWGGGPTDTQYF NA TRBJ2-3 TRBV9 TRBD2
TGTGCCAGCAGCTTAGTTCCCCCCCCCGGGACAGGGACCTACACCTTC CASSLVPPPGTGTYTF NA TRBJ1-2 TRBV7-6 TRBD1
TGTGCCAGCAGCACTACCGGACAGCCACTCGAGGGTTTCTTT CASSTTGQPLEGFF NA TRBJ1-1 TRBV5-6 NA
TGTGCCAGCAGCCCCCGACTAGCGATTAACCAAGAGACCCAGTACTTC CASSPRLAINQETQYF NA TRBJ2-5 TRBV14 TRBD2
TGCGCCAGCAGTACTAGTGTTGGCGGGGAGCTGTTTTTT CASSTSVGGELFF NA TRBJ2-2 TRBV10-1 NA
TGCGCCAGCAGCTTGGGGACCCTAGGGACAGTTATTGAGCAGTTCTTC CASSLGTLGTVIEQFF NA TRBJ2-1 TRBV5-1 TRBD1
TGTGCCTGGGAAGCAGGGGGTGGTGGCTACACCTTC CAWEAGGGGYTF NA TRBJ1-2 TRBV30 TRBD1
TGTGCCAGCAGCTCCCGCGGGGACGGATTTAATGAAAAACTGTTTTTT CASSSRGDGFNEKLFF NA TRBJ1-4 TRBV13 NA
TGTGCCAGCAGCTCGAACAGGGCTAGCACAGATACGCAGTATTTT CASSSNRASTDTQYF NA TRBJ2-3 TRBV7-2 NA
TGTGCCAGCAGTTACGACAGTCAGGCCTATGGCTACACCTTC CASSYDSQAYGYTF NA TRBJ1-2 TRBV6-5 NA
TGTGCCACCAGATCTTCTCCCCCGTCAGGAACGAACACTGAAGCTTTCTTT CATRSSPPSGTNTEAFF NA TRBJ1-1 TRBV15 NA
TGTGCCAGCAGCCGTCCAGACAGCGAAACCTACGAGCAGTACTTC CASSRPDSETYEQYF once TRBJ2-7 TRBV5-4 NA
TGCGCCAGCAGCTTTAGACTAGCGGGGGGGATCTCCTACAATGAGCAGTTCTTC CASSFRLAGGISYNEQFF NA TRBJ2-1 TRBV5-1 TRBD2